A selection of T cell receptor beta chains follows, all from one sample in a study of T cells in Graves' hyperthyroidism and ophthalmopathy. MiXCR, run by TCRdb on the multiplex PCR reads, gives a single entry per CDR3 protein. Among roughly 720,000 distinct CDR3 sequences, 17% were seen once, and the ten largest hold 15%. Input material: blood. Source of these receptors: a man aged 50-59 years with Graves' hyperthyroidism. Each CDR3 is given with its conserved first and last residue. Each record gives: V gene, J gene, clone size, CDR3 length, D gene, CDR3 protein, CDR3 DNA. D genes are given only for firm matches. Expanded clones get a size class; other rows say once, few or many, or leave the size out.

TRBV7-9	TRBJ2-6	few	20	NA	CASSLAISTAGNSGANVLTF	TGTGCCAGCAGCTTAGCAATTTCCACCGCGGGGAACTCTGGGGCCAACGTCCTGACTTTC
TRBV11-2	TRBJ2-3	NA	16	TRBD2	CASSLVRREAGDTQYF	TGTGCCAGCAGCTTAGTACGTCGGGAGGCGGGAGATACGCAGTATTTT
TRBV6-1	TRBJ2-2	many	15	NA	CASSEPTGNTGELFF	TGTGCCAGCAGCGAACCGACAGGGAACACCGGGGAGCTGTTTTTT
TRBV6-5	TRBJ1-5	NA	16	NA	CASSYFPRGSNQPQHF	TGTGCCAGCAGTTACTTCCCACGGGGGAGCAATCAGCCCCAGCATTTT
TRBV7-6	TRBJ2-5	NA	14	NA	CASSSDRLAQTQYF	TGTGCCAGCAGTTCTGACAGGCTCGCGCAGACCCAGTACTTC
TRBV11-2	TRBJ2-1	NA	14	TRBD2	CASSWGTRVNEQFF	TGTGCCAGCAGCTGGGGGACTAGGGTCAATGAGCAGTTCTTC
TRBV10-1	TRBJ1-4	NA	13	NA	CASGDRNNEKLFF	TGCGCCAGCGGAGACAGAAATAATGAAAAACTGTTTTTT
TRBV13	TRBJ2-2	NA	19	TRBD2	CASSLGLGLAEANTGELFF	TGTGCCAGCAGCTTAGGCCTAGGACTAGCCGAAGCGAACACCGGGGAGCTGTTTTTT
TRBV19	TRBJ2-5	many	15	TRBD2	CASGESGRAGETQYF	TGTGCCAGTGGTGAAAGCGGGAGGGCTGGGGAGACCCAGTACTTC
TRBV7-3	TRBJ1-1	many	15	NA	CASSLDGGTATEAFF	TGTGCCAGCAGCTTAGACGGGGGCACCGCCACTGAAGCTTTCTTT
TRBV2	TRBJ2-3	many	13	TRBD1	CASSEAQGDTQYF	TGTGCCAGCAGTGAAGCACAGGGGGATACGCAGTATTTT
TRBV29-1	TRBJ1-1	many	11	NA	CSVQGVTEAFF	TGCAGCGTGCAGGGTGTTACTGAAGCTTTCTTT
TRBV20-1	TRBJ2-3	NA	14	TRBD2	CSARRTSGTDTQYF	TGCAGTGCTAGAAGGACTAGCGGCACAGATACGCAGTATTTT
TRBV18	TRBJ2-5	few	14	NA	CASSLDLYQETQYF	TGTGCCAGCAGCCTGGACCTATACCAAGAGACCCAGTACTTC
TRBV10-3	TRBJ2-1	many	16	TRBD2	CAISERGLAGEGEQFF	TGTGCCATCAGTGAGAGAGGACTAGCGGGAGAAGGTGAGCAGTTCTTC
TRBV28	TRBJ2-6	few	15	TRBD1	CASGTVHSGANVLTF	TGTGCCAGTGGGACAGTGCACTCTGGGGCCAACGTCCTGACTTTC
TRBV6-1	TRBJ2-1	few	15	TRBD2	CASSEPGLAADEQFF	TGTGCCAGCAGTGAACCTGGACTAGCGGCTGATGAGCAGTTCTTC
TRBV7-9	TRBJ1-4	many	15	TRBD1	CASSVGTGLNEKLFF	TGTGCCAGCAGCGTCGGGACAGGTCTAAATGAAAAACTGTTTTTT